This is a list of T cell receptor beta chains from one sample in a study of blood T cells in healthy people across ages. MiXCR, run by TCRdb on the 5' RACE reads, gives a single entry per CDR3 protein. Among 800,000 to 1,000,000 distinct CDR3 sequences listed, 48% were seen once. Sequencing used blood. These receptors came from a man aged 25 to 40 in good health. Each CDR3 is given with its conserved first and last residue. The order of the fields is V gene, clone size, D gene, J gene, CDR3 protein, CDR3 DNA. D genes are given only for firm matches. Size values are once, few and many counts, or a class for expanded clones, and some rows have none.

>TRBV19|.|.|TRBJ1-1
CASSIRDGNTEAFF
TGTGCCAGTAGTATCCGGGACGGTAACACTGAAGCTTTCTTT
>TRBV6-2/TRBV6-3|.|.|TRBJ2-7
CASTQWGPSYEQYF
TGTGCCAGCACCCAATGGGGTCCGTCCTACGAGCAGTACTTC
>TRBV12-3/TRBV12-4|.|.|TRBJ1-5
CASSFVGLPQHF
TGTGCCAGCAGTTTCGTCGGATTACCCCAGCATTTT
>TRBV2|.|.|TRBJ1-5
CASSDSQPQHF
TGTGCCAGCAGTGATAGTCAGCCCCAGCATTTT
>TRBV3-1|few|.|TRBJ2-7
CASSQEFHPWEQYF
TGTGCCAGCAGCCAAGAATTTCACCCCTGGGAGCAGTACTTC
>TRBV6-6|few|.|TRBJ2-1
CASSYSGASSYNEQFF
TGTGCCAGCAGTTACTCCGGGGCTAGCTCCTACAATGAGCAGTTCTTC
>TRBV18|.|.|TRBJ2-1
CASSPGKGSGNEQFF
TGTGCCAGCTCACCTGGAAAGGGTTCTGGGAATGAGCAGTTCTTC
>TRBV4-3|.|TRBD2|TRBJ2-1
CASSQDGLGSYNEQFF
TGCGCCAGCAGCCAGGATGGACTAGGTTCCTACAATGAGCAGTTCTTC
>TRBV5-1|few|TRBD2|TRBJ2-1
CASSWSGGTRGYNEQFF
TGCGCCAGCAGCTGGTCGGGCGGGACTAGAGGGTACAATGAGCAGTTCTTC
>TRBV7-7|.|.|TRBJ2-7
CASSLYPYQGQSMGEQYF
TGTGCTAGCAGCTTATACCCATACCAGGGACAATCCATGGGCGAGCAGTACTTC
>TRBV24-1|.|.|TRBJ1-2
CATSDPDGYGYTF
TGTGCCACCAGTGACCCAGACGGCTATGGCTACACCTTC
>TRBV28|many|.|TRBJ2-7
CASSPSDYEQYF
TGTGCCAGCAGCCCTAGTGACTACGAGCAGTACTTC
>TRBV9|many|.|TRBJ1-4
CASSVGTLNEKLFF
TGTGCCAGCAGCGTCGGGACACTCAATGAAAAACTGTTTTTT
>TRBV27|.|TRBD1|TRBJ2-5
CASTGTGAQRRYF
TGTGCCAGTACCGGGACAGGGGCACAACGGAGGTACTTC
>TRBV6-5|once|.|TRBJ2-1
CASSYHGAGSEQFF
TGTGCCAGCAGTTACCATGGGGCAGGGTCTGAGCAGTTCTTC
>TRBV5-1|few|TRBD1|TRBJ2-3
CASRYRGTSTDTQYF
TGCGCCAGCAGATACAGGGGAACATCCACAGATACGCAGTATTTT
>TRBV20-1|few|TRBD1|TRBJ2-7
CSAPRGTGSYEQYF
TGCAGTGCCCCTAGGGGGACAGGGTCCTACGAGCAGTACTTC
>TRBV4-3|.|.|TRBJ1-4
CASSQKEGEKLFF
TGCGCCAGCAGCCAAAAGGAGGGAGAAAAACTGTTTTTT
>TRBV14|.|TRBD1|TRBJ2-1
CASSPGTGDYNGQFF
TGTGCCAGCAGCCCCGGGACAGGGGACTACAATGGGCAGTTCTTC
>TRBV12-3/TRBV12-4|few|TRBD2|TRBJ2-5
CASRRLADQTQYF
TGTGCCAGCAGGCGGCTAGCGGATCAGACCCAGTACTTC
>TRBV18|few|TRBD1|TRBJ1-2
CASSPSSPGQGARAYGYTF
TGTGCCAGCTCACCATCTTCTCCGGGACAGGGGGCGCGGGCCTATGGCTACACCTTC
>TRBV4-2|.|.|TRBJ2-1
CASLGAYNEQFF
TGTGCCAGCCTAGGGGCCTACAATGAGCAGTTCTTC
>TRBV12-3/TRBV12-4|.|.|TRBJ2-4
CASSPQRLAKNIQYF
TGTGCCAGCAGTCCACAAAGGCTAGCCAAAAACATTCAGTACTTC
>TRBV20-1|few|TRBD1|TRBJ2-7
CSAPLRDRAEQYF
TGCAGTGCCCCACTTCGGGACAGGGCCGAGCAGTACTTC
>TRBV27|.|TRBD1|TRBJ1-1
CASSRGGTVKNTEAFF
TGTGCCAGCAGCCGTGGGGGGACAGTCAAGAACACTGAAGCTTTCTTT
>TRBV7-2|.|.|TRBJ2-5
CASSPRGGVGLPQYF
TGTGCCAGCAGCCCCAGAGGTGGGGTCGGTTTGCCCCAGTACTTC
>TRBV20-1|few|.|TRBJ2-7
CSASAGKSSYEQYF
TGCAGTGCTAGCGCGGGTAAAAGCTCCTACGAGCAGTACTTC
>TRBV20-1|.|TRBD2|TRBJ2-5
CSGEAGGLIQYF
TGCAGTGGAGAGGCGGGGGGGCTGATCCAGTACTTC
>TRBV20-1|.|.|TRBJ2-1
CGAPGRGYEQFF
TGCGGTGCTCCCGGGAGAGGCTATGAGCAGTTCTTC
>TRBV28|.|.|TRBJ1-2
CASRVRTTHGYTF
TGTGCCAGCAGGGTACGGACAACCCATGGCTACACCTTC
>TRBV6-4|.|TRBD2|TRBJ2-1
CASSDRLAGDDEQFF
TGTGCCAGCAGTGACCGCCTAGCGGGGGATGATGAGCAGTTCTTC
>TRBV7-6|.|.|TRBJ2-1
CASSSHPDEQFF
TGTGCCAGCAGCTCGCACCCCGATGAGCAGTTCTTC
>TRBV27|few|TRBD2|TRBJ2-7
CASSLGAGVRYEQYF
TGTGCCAGCAGTTTAGGTGCGGGGGTTAGGTACGAGCAGTACTTC
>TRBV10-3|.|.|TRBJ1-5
CAIIERPEGEPQHF
TGTGCCATCATTGAGCGTCCCGAGGGCGAGCCCCAGCATTTT
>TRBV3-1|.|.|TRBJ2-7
CASSQDLRGGRNEQYF
TGTGCCAGCAGCCAAGATCTCAGGGGGGGCCGCAACGAGCAGTACTTC
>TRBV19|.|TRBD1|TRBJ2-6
CASSTTGSGANVLTF
TGTGCCAGTAGCACGACAGGGTCTGGGGCCAACGTCCTGACTTTC
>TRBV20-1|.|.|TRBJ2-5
CSARDQETQYF
TGCAGTGCTAGAGACCAAGAGACCCAGTACTTC
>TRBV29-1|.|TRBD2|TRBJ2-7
CSVEVAGVHYNEQYF
TGCAGCGTTGAAGTGGCGGGGGTCCACTACAATGAGCAGTACTTC
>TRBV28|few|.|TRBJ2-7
CASSLNHRTTPTYEQYF
TGTGCCAGCAGTTTAAATCACCGAACCACTCCAACCTACGAGCAGTACTTC
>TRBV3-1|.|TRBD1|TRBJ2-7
CASRATGTGQYF
TGTGCCAGCAGGGCAACCGGGACAGGGCAGTACTTC
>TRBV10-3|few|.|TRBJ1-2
CAISPGTVTYGYTF
TGTGCCATCAGTCCCGGGACGGTAACCTATGGCTACACCTTC
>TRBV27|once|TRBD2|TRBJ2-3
CASTSRPAGVTDTQYF
TGTGCCAGCACCTCGCGACCAGCGGGGGTGACAGATACGCAGTATTTT
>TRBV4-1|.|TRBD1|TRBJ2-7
CASSQDMNRGYEQYF
TGCGCCAGCAGCCAAGATATGAACAGGGGCTACGAGCAGTACTTC
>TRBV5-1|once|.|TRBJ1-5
CASSLGVYGNQPQHF
TGCGCCAGCAGCTTGGGGGTTTATGGCAATCAGCCCCAGCATTTT